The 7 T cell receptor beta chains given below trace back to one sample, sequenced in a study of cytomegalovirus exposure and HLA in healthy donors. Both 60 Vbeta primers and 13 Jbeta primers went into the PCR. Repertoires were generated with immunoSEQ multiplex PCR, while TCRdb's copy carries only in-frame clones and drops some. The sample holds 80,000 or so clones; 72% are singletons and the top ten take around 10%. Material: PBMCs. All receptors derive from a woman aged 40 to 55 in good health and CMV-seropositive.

For the CDR3, the DNA is TGCAGCGTTGAGAGAGATCGGACAGGGTTCAACTATGGCTACACCTTC. Amino acid sequence: CSVERDRTGFNYGYTF. This sequence joins TRBV29-1 and TRBJ1-2, with TRBD1 identical over 8 bases. The CDR3 length is 16 residues. Germline values: CDR1 SQVTM, CDR2 ANQGSEA. V lost 3 bases to trimming and J lost 2 bases; unmatched junction nucleotides: 11. The variable domain in full, completed from reference TRBV29-1 and TRBJ1-2, reads SAVISQKPSRDICQRGTSLTIQCQVDSQVTMMFWYRQQPGQSLTLIATANQGSEATYESGFVIDKFPISRPNLTFSTLTVSNMSPEDSSIYLCSVERDRTGFNYGYTFGSGTRLTVV.

The CDR3 sequence: CASSAGAAEAFF. CDR3 DNA: TGTGCCAGCAGTGCAGGGGCGGCTGAAGCTTTCTTT. This sequence joins TRBV28 and TRBJ1-1, with D perhaps TRBD1 (6 bases). Germline CDR1 reads MDHEN; CDR2 reads SYDVKM. The CDR3 extends over 12 amino acids. Trimming removed 5 bases at V and 6 bases at J, with 10 bases between.

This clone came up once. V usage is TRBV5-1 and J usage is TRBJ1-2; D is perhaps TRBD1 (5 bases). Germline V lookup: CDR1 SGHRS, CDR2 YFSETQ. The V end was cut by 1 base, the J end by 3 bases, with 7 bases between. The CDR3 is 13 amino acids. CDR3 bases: TGCGCCAGCAGCTTGTCGGGGGACTATGGCTACACCTTC. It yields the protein CASSLSGDYGYTF.

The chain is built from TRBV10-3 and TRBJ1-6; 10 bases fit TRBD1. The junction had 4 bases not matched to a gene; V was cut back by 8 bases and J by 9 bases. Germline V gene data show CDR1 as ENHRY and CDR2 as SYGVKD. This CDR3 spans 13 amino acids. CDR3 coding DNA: TGTGCCATCCGGGACAGGGGAATTTCACCCCTCCACTTT. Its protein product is CAIRDRGISPLHF.

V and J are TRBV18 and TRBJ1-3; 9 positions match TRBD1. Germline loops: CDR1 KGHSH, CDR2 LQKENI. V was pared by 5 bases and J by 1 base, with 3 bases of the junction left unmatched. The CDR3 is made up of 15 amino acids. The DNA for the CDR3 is TGTGCCAGCTCAACAGGGGGCGCTTCTGGAAACACCATATATTTT. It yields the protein CASSTGGASGNTIYF.

This CDR3 reads CASSRRTENTEAFF. The CDR3 DNA reads as TGTGCCAGCTCACGTCGGACAGAAAACACTGAAGCTTTCTTT. The chain has TRBV18 and TRBJ1-1; D is possibly TRBD1 (6 bases). The length of the CDR3 is 14 residues. Germline V CDR1 and CDR2: KGHSH, LQKENI. V lost 4 bases and J lost 2, with 11 bases in between.

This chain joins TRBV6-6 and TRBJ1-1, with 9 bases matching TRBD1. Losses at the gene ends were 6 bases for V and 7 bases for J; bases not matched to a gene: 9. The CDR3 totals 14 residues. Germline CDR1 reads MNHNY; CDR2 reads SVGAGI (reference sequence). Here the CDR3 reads CASSMGQGVGEAFF. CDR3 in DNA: TGTGCCAGCAGCATGGGACAGGGAGTAGGTGAAGCTTTCTTT.